This is a list of T cell receptor beta chains from one sample in a study of T cell responses to AZD1222 COVID-19 vaccine. Generated by immunoSEQ multiplex PCR, the TCRdb table keeps only in-frame clones and is missing some. Of 150,000 to 200,000 clones listed, about 90% were seen once; the top ten hold about 1%. The sample was peripheral blood, taken 28 days after the second AZD1222 dose. These receptors all stem from an adult who received the AZD1222 COVID-19 vaccine. Each CDR3 is given with its conserved first and last residue. Fields, in order: J gene, V gene, clone size, D gene, CDR3 protein, CDR3 DNA. D genes are given only for firm matches. Size values are once, few and many counts, or a class for expanded clones, and some rows have none.

J: TRBJ1-5
V: TRBV27
size: .
D: .
CDR3: CASSPQTADQPQHF
DNA: TGTGCCAGCAGTCCCCAAACAGCTGATCAGCCCCAGCATTTT

J: TRBJ2-3
V: TRBV25-1
size: .
D: .
CDR3: CATRFSGTDTQYF
DNA: TGTGCCACCAGGTTTTCGGGGACAGATACGCAGTATTTT

J: TRBJ1-6
V: TRBV14
size: few
D: .
CDR3: CASSISHNSPLHF
DNA: TGTGCCAGCAGCATCTCACACAATTCACCCCTCCACTTT

J: TRBJ1-6
V: TRBV2
size: .
D: TRBD1
CDR3: CASSAVKGTGLNSPLHF
DNA: TGTGCCAGCAGCGCGGTGAAGGGGACAGGTCTAAATTCACCCCTCCACTTT

J: TRBJ1-3
V: TRBV3-1/TRBV3-2
size: .
D: TRBD1
CDR3: CASSQGQASGNTIYF
DNA: TGTGCCAGCAGCCAGGGACAGGCCAGCGGAAACACCATATATTTT

J: TRBJ1-1
V: TRBV2
size: .
D: .
CDR3: CASIRKREATEAFF
DNA: TGTGCCAGCATCCGAAAGAGGGAGGCCACTGAAGCTTTCTTT

J: TRBJ1-5
V: TRBV7-4
size: .
D: TRBD1
CDR3: CASSLNGIDREWNQPQHF
DNA: TGTGCCAGCAGCTTAAATGGGATAGACAGGGAATGGAATCAGCCCCAGCATTTT

J: TRBJ1-3
V: TRBV6-5
size: .
D: TRBD1
CDR3: CASSYSGTGAGNTIYF
DNA: TGTGCCAGCAGTTACTCGGGGACAGGGGCTGGAAACACCATATATTTT

J: TRBJ1-1
V: TRBV18
size: .
D: TRBD1
CDR3: CASSPGQGAYTEAFF
DNA: TGTGCCAGCTCACCAGGACAGGGAGCGTACACTGAAGCTTTCTTT

J: TRBJ1-3
V: TRBV29-1
size: .
D: .
CDR3: CSVGEISGNTIYF
DNA: TGCAGCGTTGGGGAGATCTCTGGAAACACCATATATTTT

J: TRBJ1-3
V: TRBV30
size: .
D: .
CDR3: CAWKGDGNTIYF
DNA: TGTGCCTGGAAAGGGGACGGAAACACCATATATTTT

J: TRBJ1-2
V: TRBV12-3/TRBV12-4
size: .
D: .
CDR3: CASSPGQNYGYTF
DNA: TGTGCCAGCAGCCCCGGACAGAACTATGGCTACACCTTC

J: TRBJ1-2
V: TRBV12-3/TRBV12-4
size: .
D: .
CDR3: CASREGEDGYTF
DNA: TGTGCCAGCAGGGAGGGGGAGGATGGCTACACCTTC

J: TRBJ1-1
V: TRBV5-1
size: few
D: TRBD1
CDR3: CASSLTGATEAFF
DNA: TGCGCCAGCAGCTTGACAGGGGCAACTGAAGCTTTCTTT

J: TRBJ1-2
V: TRBV14
size: few
D: TRBD1
CDR3: CASSRQTGGGYGYTF
DNA: TGTGCCAGCAGCCGCCAGACAGGGGGCGGGTATGGCTACACCTTC

J: TRBJ1-5
V: TRBV21-1
size: .
D: .
CDR3: CASSRALSNQPQHF
DNA: TGTGCCAGCAGCCGGGCCCTTAGCAATCAGCCCCAGCATTTT

J: TRBJ2-7
V: TRBV12-5
size: .
D: .
CDR3: CASGSGFHEQYF
DNA: TGTGCTAGTGGTTCAGGGTTCCACGAGCAGTACTTC

J: TRBJ2-7
V: TRBV7-2
size: .
D: TRBD1
CDR3: CASSLTGGVFHEQYF
DNA: TGTGCCAGCAGCTTAACAGGGGGCGTCTTCCACGAGCAGTACTTC

J: TRBJ2-2
V: TRBV7-6
size: once
D: .
CDR3: CASSLRGVGTGELFF
DNA: TGTGCCAGCAGCTTAAGGGGGGTAGGAACCGGGGAGCTGTTTTTT

J: TRBJ2-3
V: TRBV7-6
size: .
D: .
CDR3: CASSLDRSLTDTQYF
DNA: TGTGCCAGCAGCTTAGATAGGAGCCTCACAGATACGCAGTATTTT

J: TRBJ1-2
V: TRBV19
size: .
D: .
CDR3: CASSTAGGPQNYTF
DNA: TGTGCCAGTAGTACCGCGGGGGGGCCTCAGAACTACACCTTC

J: TRBJ1-4
V: TRBV19
size: .
D: .
CDR3: CASSMGRNEKLFF
DNA: TGTGCCAGTAGTATGGGGAGAAATGAAAAACTGTTTTTT

J: TRBJ1-6
V: TRBV7-2
size: .
D: .
CDR3: CASSRGTAYNSPLHF
DNA: TGTGCCAGCAGCCGCGGGACCGCCTATAATTCACCCCTCCACTTT

J: TRBJ1-5
V: TRBV2
size: .
D: .
CDR3: CASRGQANQPQHF
DNA: TGTGCCAGCAGGGGACAAGCCAATCAGCCCCAGCATTTT

J: TRBJ2-1
V: TRBV9
size: .
D: TRBD2
CDR3: CASSRYQSGGSYNEQFF
DNA: TGTGCCAGCAGCCGCTACCAAAGCGGGGGGAGCTACAATGAGCAGTTCTTC

J: TRBJ2-7
V: TRBV5-5
size: .
D: TRBD1
CDR3: CASSLGQGAFYEQYF
DNA: TGTGCCAGCAGCTTGGGCCAGGGGGCTTTCTACGAGCAGTACTTC

J: TRBJ1-2
V: TRBV5-6
size: .
D: .
CDR3: CASSLGTALYGYTF
DNA: TGTGCCAGCAGCTTGGGGACAGCGCTCTATGGCTACACCTTC

J: TRBJ1-6
V: TRBV4-2
size: .
D: .
CDR3: CASSQSGKPLHF
DNA: TGTGCCAGCAGCCAGTCAGGGAAACCCCTCCACTTT

J: TRBJ2-7
V: TRBV7-2
size: once
D: .
CDR3: CASSSGLHSYEQYF
DNA: TGTGCCAGCAGCTCGGGACTTCACTCCTACGAGCAGTACTTC

J: TRBJ1-2
V: TRBV6-4
size: .
D: .
CDR3: CASSDSRVGGYTF
DNA: TGTGCCAGCAGTGACTCGAGAGTGGGGGGCTACACCTTC

J: TRBJ1-3
V: TRBV3-1/TRBV3-2
size: .
D: .
CDR3: CASSPGLLGGNTIYF
DNA: TGTGCCAGCAGCCCCGGGCTCTTAGGTGGAAACACCATATATTTT

J: TRBJ1-2
V: TRBV19
size: once
D: TRBD1
CDR3: CASNPRDSPIYTF
DNA: TGTGCCAGTAACCCCCGGGACAGCCCGATCTACACCTTC

J: TRBJ1-1
V: TRBV5-6
size: .
D: .
CDR3: CASSLGRGAAFF
DNA: TGTGCCAGCAGCTTGGGCAGGGGTGCAGCTTTCTTT

J: TRBJ1-5
V: TRBV7-8
size: .
D: .
CDR3: CASSLDGQSNQPQHF
DNA: TGTGCCAGCAGCCTGGATGGACAGTCCAATCAGCCCCAGCATTTT

J: TRBJ1-2
V: TRBV15
size: .
D: .
CDR3: CATSRDTANYGYTF
DNA: TGTGCCACCAGCAGGGACACCGCTAACTATGGCTACACCTTC

J: TRBJ1-4
V: TRBV6-6
size: .
D: .
CDR3: CASSYSGEKLFF
DNA: TGTGCCAGCAGTTACTCCGGTGAAAAACTGTTTTTT

J: TRBJ1-1
V: TRBV6-5
size: once
D: .
CDR3: CASHGRHMNTEAFF
DNA: TGTGCCAGTCACGGACGGCACATGAACACTGAAGCTTTCTTT

J: TRBJ2-7
V: TRBV5-4
size: few
D: .
CDR3: CASSKRAGDHEQYF
DNA: TGTGCCAGCAGTAAGCGGGCAGGGGACCACGAGCAGTACTTC

J: TRBJ1-2
V: TRBV2
size: .
D: TRBD1
CDR3: CASSGTGESSYGYTF
DNA: TGTGCCAGCAGTGGGACAGGGGAGTCATCCTATGGCTACACCTTC

J: TRBJ2-1
V: TRBV5-4
size: .
D: .
CDR3: CASSLGGNSYNEQFF
DNA: TGTGCCAGCAGCTTGGGGGGGAACTCCTACAATGAGCAGTTCTTC

J: TRBJ1-3
V: TRBV2
size: .
D: .
CDR3: CASSEFGSGNTIYF
DNA: TGTGCCAGCAGTGAGTTTGGGTCTGGAAACACCATATATTTT

J: TRBJ1-2
V: TRBV6-1
size: .
D: .
CDR3: CASSEIPPHNYGYTF
DNA: TGTGCCAGCAGTGAAATTCCCCCACACAACTATGGCTACACCTTC

J: TRBJ2-2
V: TRBV6-5
size: .
D: .
CDR3: CASKGGLHTGELFF
DNA: TGTGCCAGCAAGGGTGGACTCCACACCGGGGAGCTGTTTTTT

J: TRBJ2-7
V: TRBV5-4
size: .
D: .
CDR3: CASSSWGYEQYF
DNA: TGTGCCAGCAGCTCGTGGGGCTACGAGCAGTACTTC

J: TRBJ1-1
V: TRBV10-1
size: once
D: .
CDR3: CANKGRAFF
DNA: TGCGCCAACAAGGGACGAGCTTTCTTT

J: TRBJ2-1
V: TRBV2
size: .
D: TRBD1
CDR3: CASSEGTGFDEQFF
DNA: TGTGCCAGCAGTGAGGGGACAGGGTTTGATGAGCAGTTCTTC

J: TRBJ1-1
V: TRBV6-6
size: .
D: .
CDR3: CASSYSSGEDTEAFF
DNA: TGTGCCAGCAGTTACTCAAGTGGGGAGGACACTGAAGCTTTCTTT

J: TRBJ2-7
V: TRBV18
size: .
D: .
CDR3: CASSPSRDEQYF
DNA: TGTGCCAGCTCACCATCGCGTGACGAGCAGTACTTC

J: TRBJ2-7
V: TRBV3-1/TRBV3-2
size: .
D: TRBD1
CDR3: CASSYPGQGHEQYF
DNA: TGTGCCAGCAGCTACCCTGGACAGGGCCACGAGCAGTACTTC

J: TRBJ2-7
V: TRBV9
size: .
D: .
CDR3: CASSVGGGQNSYEQYF
DNA: TGTGCCAGCAGCGTCGGCGGGGGACAGAACTCCTACGAGCAGTACTTC

J: TRBJ1-1
V: TRBV29-1
size: once
D: .
CDR3: CSVIPLKMNTEAFF
DNA: TGCAGCGTTATACCCTTAAAAATGAACACTGAAGCTTTCTTT

J: TRBJ2-7
V: TRBV5-6
size: .
D: .
CDR3: CASSLGTIYEQYF
DNA: TGTGCCAGCAGCTTGGGGACTATCTACGAGCAGTACTTC

J: TRBJ1-5
V: TRBV7-8
size: .
D: TRBD1
CDR3: CASSGDRAARNQPQHF
DNA: TGTGCCAGCAGCGGGGACAGGGCGGCCCGGAATCAGCCCCAGCATTTT

J: TRBJ1-4
V: TRBV19
size: .
D: TRBD1
CDR3: CASSHPGQSIITNEKLFF
DNA: TGTGCCAGTAGTCATCCGGGACAGTCGATTATAACTAATGAAAAACTGTTTTTT

J: TRBJ2-7
V: TRBV4-2
size: once
D: .
CDR3: CASSRKDRASYEQYF
DNA: TGTGCCAGCAGCCGAAAGGACAGAGCCTCCTACGAGCAGTACTTC